These 25 T cell receptor beta chains were all obtained from the same sample, sequenced in a study of shared clonotypes between healthy human individuals. TCRdb's copy holds only in-frame clones and misses some; the assay was immunoSEQ multiplex PCR. The table lists about 2 million clones, roughly 95% of them singletons. The specimen sequenced was naive CD4+ T cells sorted from blood. Subset: CD45RA+ positively selected. These TCRs come from a man between 18 and 29 years old in good health.

V usage is TRBV12-5 and J usage is TRBJ2-2; TRBD2 matches 7 bases. The CDR3 sequence is 14 residues long. Trimming at V came to 2 bases and at J to 4 bases, leaving 1 base not matched to a gene. Germline values: CDR1 LGHNT, CDR2 FRNRAP. CDR3 sequence reads: CASGLWEGTGELFF. In DNA, the CDR3 is TGTGCTAGTGGTTTGTGGGAGGGCACCGGGGAGCTGTTTTTT.

The V call is TRBV15, the J call TRBJ2-6, with TRBD1 matching over 8 bases. The CDR3 is made up of 19 amino acids. V lost 6 bases and J lost 2; bases outside the gene matches: 15. Per the germline V gene, CDR1 is LNHNV and CDR2 is YYDKDF (reference sequence). The CDR3 coding sequence is TGTGCCACCAGTCCTCAGGGGGCGTTCCTCCCAACTGGGGCCAACGTCCTGACTTTC. Encoded protein: CATSPQGAFLPTGANVLTF.

The chain is built from TRBV6-6 and TRBJ1-2; 7 bases are a match to TRBD1. This CDR3 has 13 residues. Germline lookup yields CDR1 MNHNY and CDR2 SVGAGI (reference sequence). V dropped 2 bases and J dropped 8; count of bases not matched to a gene: 5. CDR3 residues: CASSYGQADGYTF. The CDR3 bases are TGTGCCAGCAGTTACGGACAGGCCGACGGCTACACCTTC.

The rearrangement links TRBV10-3 to TRBJ2-7; 7 nucleotides agree with TRBD2. Losses at the gene ends were 6 bases for V and 4 bases for J; bases not matched to a gene: 9. This CDR3 spans 14 amino acids. The germline V gene has CDR1 ENHRY and CDR2 SYGVKD. The chain's CDR3 is CAISVAGEGYEQYF. Here the CDR3 DNA reads TGTGCCATCAGCGTCGCGGGAGAGGGATACGAGCAGTACTTC.

The V gene is TRBV19, the J gene TRBJ1-6, with 8 bases aligning to TRBD1. J gave up 2 bases and V 3 bases, and 3 bases lay outside the gene matches. The CDR3 length is 16 residues. Germline-derived CDR1 and CDR2 are LNHDA and SQIVND (reference sequence). In DNA form, the CDR3 reads TGTGCCAGTAGTATGACAGGGGTGACCTATAATTCACCCCTCCACTTT. It encodes CASSMTGVTYNSPLHF.

This chain uses TRBV18 with TRBJ1-1; the D gene is possibly TRBD1 (5 bases). The CDR3 extends over 14 amino acids. The germline V gene encodes CDR1 KGHSH and CDR2 LQKENI. The V end was cut by 0 bases, the J end by 4 bases, with 9 bases between. The CDR3 spells CASSPPVRVTEAFF. CDR3 coding DNA: TGTGCCAGCTCACCACCGGTCAGGGTCACTGAAGCTTTCTTT.

The V gene is TRBV5-6, the J gene TRBJ1-3, with D perhaps TRBD1 (6 bases). V lost 4 bases and J lost 1, with 12 bases in between. Per germline, CDR1 SGHDT and CDR2 YYEEEE. The CDR3 covers 15 residues. CDR3 protein: CASSPKGGSGNTIYF. In DNA, the CDR3 is TGTGCCAGCAGCCCCAAGGGGGGTTCTGGAAACACCATATATTTT.

The chain uses TRBV5-6 and TRBJ2-3; 7 bases fit TRBD1. V shed 4 bases, J shed 4 bases, and the junction held 3 bases outside the gene matches. Germline CDR1 reads SGHDT; CDR2 reads YYEEEE. The CDR3 totals 13 residues. As DNA, the CDR3 is TGTGCCAGCAGCAAAACAGGGGCAGATACGCAGTATTTT. Its protein product is CASSKTGADTQYF.

This chain joins TRBV12-5 and TRBJ2-7; D not resolved. CDR1 and CDR2 (germline): LGHNT, FRNRAP. V lost 0 bases and J 1 base, leaving 7 bases between the germline ends. The CDR3 totals 14 residues. The CDR3 loop reads CASGLVTVSYEQYF. The CDR3 bases are TGTGCTAGTGGTTTGGTGACGGTATCCTACGAGCAGTACTTC.

V and J are TRBV6-4 and TRBJ1-3; D unclear. Germline CDR1 MRHNA, CDR2 SNTAGT. The V end lost 2 bases, the J end lost 4 bases, and 12 bases lay between the germline ends. The CDR3 runs 15 residues. CDR3 nucleotide sequence: TGTGCCAGCAGTGACCATGTCCGACTAGGAAACACCATATATTTT. This codes for CASSDHVRLGNTIYF.

V gene TRBV11-3 combines with J gene TRBJ2-2; possible D gene TRBD1, 5 bases. Trimming shortened V by 1 base and J by 4 bases, and 7 bases separated the two germline ends. CDR1 and CDR2 from the germline V gene are SGHNT and YENEEA. This CDR3 region has 14 residues. The CDR3 reads CASSLGTLTGELFF. The CDR3 DNA reads TGTGCCAGCAGCTTAGGGACACTCACCGGGGAGCTGTTTTTT.

This chain joins TRBV6-5 and TRBJ2-2; D gene ambiguous. CDR1 and CDR2 (germline): MNHEY, SVGAGI. Deletions cut 5 bases from V and 9 bases from J, with 10 bases between. The CDR3 sequence is 12 residues long. The CDR3 nucleotides read TGTGCCAGCAGTCCAGTGGGAAGGGAGCTGTTTTTT. Translation gives CASSPVGRELFF.

The rearrangement links TRBV11-2 to TRBJ1-3; the D is unclear. The CDR3 is made up of 14 amino acids. V was shortened by 5 bases and J by 0 bases, with 8 bases between the two germline ends. Germline lookup yields CDR1 SGHAT and CDR2 FQNNGV. The CDR3 DNA reads TGTGCCAGCAGCGCTTCATTCTCTGGAAACACCATATATTTT. Amino acid sequence: CASSASFSGNTIYF. The entire variable domain, with the rest obtained from reference TRBV11-2 and TRBJ1-3, is as follows: EAGVAQSPRYKIIEKRQSVAFWCNPISGHATLYWYQQILGQGPKLLIQFQNNGVVDDSQLPKDRFSAERLKGVDSTLKIQPAKLEDSAVYLCASSASFSGNTIYFGEGSWLTVV.

The V and J genes are TRBV28 and TRBJ2-7; D ambiguous. With 3 bases removed from V and 2 bases from J, the gap between germline ends came to 8 bases. This CDR3 contains 13 residues. CDR1 and CDR2 (germline): MDHEN, SYDVKM. This chain's CDR3 is CASSLTQTYEQYF. CDR3 coding DNA: TGTGCCAGCAGTTTGACTCAGACCTACGAGCAGTACTTC.

The chain combines TRBV27 with TRBJ2-7, with a possible D match to TRBD1 (6 bases). The V gene lost 10 bases and the J gene lost 5 bases, with 21 bases spanning the gap. The CDR3 sequence is 14 residues long. CDR1 is MNHEY and CDR2 is SMNVEV in the germline V gene (reference sequence). Here the CDR3 DNA reads TGTGCCATCAACCCTACAGGGACGGGTGACGAGCAGTACTTC. Its translation: CAINPTGTGDEQYF.

The gene calls are TRBV7-9 and TRBJ2-7, with D perhaps matching TRBD1 (6 bases). The germline V gene has CDR1 SEHNR and CDR2 FQNEAQ (reference sequence). The V end lost 2 bases, the J end lost 7 bases, and 12 bases lay between the germline ends. CDR3 length equals 13 residues. This CDR3 reads CASSLTGPGEQYF. For the CDR3, the DNA is TGTGCCAGCAGCTTAACAGGGCCCGGAGAGCAGTACTTC.

The chain is built from TRBV19 and TRBJ1-2; 12 nucleotides match TRBD1. The V gene's germline CDR1 is LNHDA and CDR2 SQIVND (reference sequence). Trimming at V came to 6 bases and at J to 8 bases, leaving 13 bases not matched to a gene. The CDR3 contains 16 residues. CDR3 sequence (DNA): TGTGCCAGTAGGGGACAGGGGGCGGGACGCTTTTACGGCTACACCTTC. Its protein is CASRGQGAGRFYGYTF.

This chain connects TRBV27 to TRBJ2-1, with D tentatively TRBD1 (5 bases). Trimming took 3 bases from V and 2 from J, leaving 8 bases between them. The CDR3 covers 14 residues. Germline CDR1 is MNHEY and CDR2 is SMNVEV (reference sequence). CDR3 residues: CASSLTETYNEQFF. The CDR3 DNA follows: TGTGCCAGCAGTTTGACAGAGACCTACAATGAGCAGTTCTTC.

V usage is TRBV11-2 and J usage is TRBJ2-4; D is perhaps TRBD1 (6 bases). Trimming stripped 7 bases from V and 8 bases from J, with 18 bases between. The CDR3 is made up of 14 amino acids. The germline V gene has CDR1 SGHAT and CDR2 FQNNGV. The CDR3 region has the DNA TGTGCCAGCACTAGGGGGAAGGACTGGGACATTCAGTACTTC. Amino acid sequence: CASTRGKDWDIQYF.

This clone appeared once. The chain uses TRBV5-4 and TRBJ2-1; TRBD1 agrees at 7 bases. CDR1 SGHNT and CDR2 YYREEE come from the germline V gene (reference sequence). V gave up 4 bases and J gave up 0 bases; unmatched junction bases: 7. The CDR3 length is 16 residues. CDR3 sequence: CASSLKTGSSYNEQFF. The CDR3 nucleotides are TGTGCCAGCAGCCTTAAGACAGGGAGCTCCTACAATGAGCAGTTCTTC.

The chain couples TRBV30 to TRBJ2-7; weak D call: TRBD2 (6 bases). V was cut by 5 bases and J by 5 bases, with 19 bases left in between. The germline gives CDR1 GTSNPN, CDR2 SVGIG (reference sequence). This CDR3 region has 14 residues. CDR3 sequence reads: CAWSQGGVGNEQYF. As DNA, the CDR3 is TGTGCCTGGTCCCAGGGCGGGGTCGGGAACGAGCAGTACTTC.

V is TRBV4-3 and J is TRBJ2-2, with TRBD1 matching over 10 bases. The CDR3 is 16 residues long. CDR1 and CDR2 from the germline V gene are LGHNA and YSLEER. The V and J ends lost 4 bases and 2 bases, in that order; junction bases with no gene match: 4. CDR3 residues: CASSRGTGVNTGELFF. The CDR3 DNA sequence: TGCGCCAGCAGCCGAGGGACAGGGGTTAACACCGGGGAGCTGTTTTTT.

The genes are TRBV14 and TRBJ2-5, with 7 bases fitting TRBD2. With 4 bases clipped from V and 4 bases from J, the junction kept 9 bases outside the gene matches. Germline V gives CDR1 SGHDN, CDR2 FVKESK. The CDR3 sequence is 15 residues long. CDR3 DNA: TGTGCCAGCAGCCCGCAAAGGGCGGGAGTAGAGACCCAGTACTTC. It specifies CASSPQRAGVETQYF.

Comment on this clone: The sample carries other DNA sequences with the same CDR3. The chain uses TRBV30 and TRBJ1-1; TRBD1 is a possible D gene (6 bases). CDR1 is GTSNPN and CDR2 is SVGIG in the germline V gene (reference sequence). The ends were cut back, 3 bases at V and 0 bases at J, with 8 bases in the middle. The CDR3 consists of 13 residues. In DNA, the CDR3 is TGTGCCTGGAGCGGACAGTTGAACACTGAAGCTTTCTTT. Its protein is CAWSGQLNTEAFF.

The V gene is TRBV19, the J gene TRBJ1-5; 9 bases align to TRBD1. CDR1 is LNHDA, CDR2 SQIVND, per germline (reference sequence). This CDR3 region has 14 residues. The trim removed 7 bases at V and 7 bases at J, leaving 8 bases unmatched. DNA of the CDR3: TGTGCCAGTACCTTAGGACAGGGGTGGCAGCCCCAGCATTTT. Translation: CASTLGQGWQPQHF. The entire variable domain, with the rest obtained from reference TRBV19 and TRBJ1-5, is as follows: DGGITQSPKYLFRKEGQNVTLSCEQNLNHDAMYWYRQDPGQGLRLIYYSQIVNDFQKGDIAEGYSVSREKKESFPLTVTSAQKNPTAFYLCASTLGQGWQPQHFGDGTRLSIL.